This TCR beta chain was captured in a study of blood T cells in healthy people across ages. The overall study: Template switching picked up about one barcoded beta molecule for each two T cells.

Points from the study as a whole: Both higher diversity and more naive CD4+ cells marked long-lived donors when set against aged donors.

The CDR3 is 14 amino acids. Germline V lookup: CDR1 SGHRS, CDR2 YFSETQ. The use of a sample-barcoded 5' primer and a J-beta primer mix characterized a second PCR of roughly 6 to 11 cycles. Researchers report that each sample yielded at least 2.5 million CDR3-containing paired-end reads. One entry per CDR3 protein results from TCRdb running MiXCR on the 5' RACE reads. The data contain 500,000 to 600,000 distinct CDR3 sequences, 25% to 30% of them singletons. As regards this clonotype: Its antigen is currently unknown.

Researchers report isolating at least 7 million PBMCs per sample. The chain carries TRBV5-1 and TRBJ2-1; 8 bases are a match to TRBD1. Matching the DNA end better, TRBJ2-7 makes the J call doubtful. Source material: blood. The receptor was derived from a woman aged 65 to 85 in good health. CDR3 sequence reads: CASSLGQERGEQYF. DNA of the CDR3: TGCGCCAGCAGCCTGGGACAGGAGAGGGGCGAGCAGTACTTC.